This is a list of T cell receptor beta chains from one sample in a study of T cells in Graves' hyperthyroidism and ophthalmopathy. MiXCR, applied by TCRdb to the multiplex PCR reads, yields one record per CDR3 protein. This table has roughly 560,000 distinct CDR3 sequences, roughly 15% appearing once. Sequenced sample: blood. These receptors were collected from a woman between 40 and 55 years old with Graves' ophthalmopathy. CDR3s include the opening cysteine and the closing phenylalanine or tryptophan. The order of the fields is clone size, J gene, V gene, D gene, CDR3 DNA, CDR3 protein. A D gene is named only where the DNA matches it firmly. The size entry is marked missing in some rows and otherwise reads once, few, many or a size class.

clone size: few
J gene: TRBJ2-7
V gene: TRBV29-1
D gene: .
CDR3 DNA: TGCAGCGTTGAGGTAGGCTTGCCGTACGAGCAGTACTTC
CDR3 protein: CSVEVGLPYEQYF

clone size: few
J gene: TRBJ1-3
V gene: TRBV30
D gene: TRBD1
CDR3 DNA: TGTGCCTGGAGTCAGGGGGGGTCTGGAAACACCATATATTTT
CDR3 protein: CAWSQGGSGNTIYF

clone size: many
J gene: TRBJ2-2
V gene: TRBV20-1
D gene: TRBD2
CDR3 DNA: TGCAGTGCCGGGAGACTAGCGGGAGCCGGGGAGCTGTTTTTT
CDR3 protein: CSAGRLAGAGELFF

clone size: many
J gene: TRBJ2-7
V gene: TRBV28
D gene: .
CDR3 DNA: TGTGCCAGCAGTTCTGATTATTATAGGTCGCCTTCTATGGGTTACTTC
CDR3 protein: CASSSDYYRSPSMGYF

clone size: many
J gene: TRBJ1-1
V gene: TRBV9
D gene: .
CDR3 DNA: TGTGCCAGCAGCCCAGACCTGAGCACTGAAGCTTTCTTT
CDR3 protein: CASSPDLSTEAFF

clone size: many
J gene: TRBJ1-5
V gene: TRBV7-2
D gene: .
CDR3 DNA: TGTGCCAGCAGCTCTGGGCCCTACCCCCAGCCCCAGCATTTT
CDR3 protein: CASSSGPYPQPQHF

clone size: many
J gene: TRBJ1-1
V gene: TRBV7-3
D gene: TRBD1
CDR3 DNA: TGTGCCAGCAGCCGAGACGGGACAGTGAACACTGAAGCTTTCTTT
CDR3 protein: CASSRDGTVNTEAFF

clone size: many
J gene: TRBJ1-1
V gene: TRBV28
D gene: .
CDR3 DNA: TGTGCCAGCAGTTTACAGGAACCCACCACTGAAGCTTTCTTT
CDR3 protein: CASSLQEPTTEAFF

clone size: many
J gene: TRBJ1-2
V gene: TRBV18
D gene: .
CDR3 DNA: TGTGCCAGCTACCGAGAGGGAGCTAACTATGGCTACACCTTC
CDR3 protein: CASYREGANYGYTF

clone size: .
J gene: TRBJ2-3
V gene: TRBV6-5
D gene: .
CDR3 DNA: TGTGCCAGCAGTTACGTGGTAAACACAGATACGCAGTATTTT
CDR3 protein: CASSYVVNTDTQYF

clone size: many
J gene: TRBJ1-1
V gene: TRBV20-1
D gene: .
CDR3 DNA: TGCAGTGCCAGAGAAACCCCGAACACTGAAGCTTTCTTT
CDR3 protein: CSARETPNTEAFF

clone size: .
J gene: TRBJ2-4
V gene: TRBV29-1
D gene: .
CDR3 DNA: TGCAGCGTTGGTATGGCCAAAAACATTCAGTACTTC
CDR3 protein: CSVGMAKNIQYF

clone size: many
J gene: TRBJ1-1
V gene: TRBV7-2
D gene: .
CDR3 DNA: TGTGCCAGCAGCTTAGACGGGGAGGGGACTGAAGCTTTCTTT
CDR3 protein: CASSLDGEGTEAFF

clone size: many
J gene: TRBJ1-2
V gene: TRBV19
D gene: TRBD1
CDR3 DNA: TGTGCCAGTAACCACCGGGACAGATTTAACTATGGCTACACCTTC
CDR3 protein: CASNHRDRFNYGYTF

clone size: many
J gene: TRBJ1-1
V gene: TRBV7-2
D gene: .
CDR3 DNA: TGTGCCAGCAGCGGGGGGCGGGGTTGGACTGAAGCTTTCTTT
CDR3 protein: CASSGGRGWTEAFF

clone size: few
J gene: TRBJ2-2
V gene: TRBV5-1
D gene: .
CDR3 DNA: TGCGCCACCCCCGGGGGAACCGGGGAGCTGTTTTTT
CDR3 protein: CATPGGTGELFF

clone size: many
J gene: TRBJ1-5
V gene: TRBV19
D gene: TRBD1
CDR3 DNA: TGTGCCAGTAGTATACAGGGGGCTCAGCCCCAGCATTTT
CDR3 protein: CASSIQGAQPQHF

clone size: many
J gene: TRBJ1-1
V gene: TRBV2
D gene: TRBD1
CDR3 DNA: TGTGCCAGCAGCGTACAGGGGGCGAGGAGCACTGAAGCTTTCTTT
CDR3 protein: CASSVQGARSTEAFF

clone size: many
J gene: TRBJ1-1
V gene: TRBV12-3/TRBV12-4
D gene: TRBD1
CDR3 DNA: TGTGCCAGCAGGGGACAGGTTAACACTGAAGCTTTCTTT
CDR3 protein: CASRGQVNTEAFF

clone size: .
J gene: TRBJ1-3
V gene: TRBV29-1
D gene: .
CDR3 DNA: TGCAGCGCTCTGCAGCACACACCTAGTTCTGGAAACACCATATATTTT
CDR3 protein: CSALQHTPSSGNTIYF

clone size: many
J gene: TRBJ1-6
V gene: TRBV11-2
D gene: .
CDR3 DNA: TGTGCCAGCAGCTTAGTACATTCACCCCTCCACTTT
CDR3 protein: CASSLVHSPLHF

clone size: many
J gene: TRBJ2-2
V gene: TRBV5-1
D gene: TRBD2
CDR3 DNA: TGCGCCAGCAGCCGGACTAGCGGGAGTCCCACCGGGGAGCTGTTTTTT
CDR3 protein: CASSRTSGSPTGELFF

clone size: .
J gene: TRBJ2-7
V gene: TRBV4-2
D gene: TRBD2
CDR3 DNA: TGTGCCAGCAGCCAAGAGAGGCGGGAGGCCCGCCAGTACTTC
CDR3 protein: CASSQERREARQYF

clone size: many
J gene: TRBJ1-6
V gene: TRBV2
D gene: .
CDR3 DNA: TGTGCCAGCACGGTTTCAGGCGAATATAATTCACCCCTCCACTTT
CDR3 protein: CASTVSGEYNSPLHF

clone size: many
J gene: TRBJ1-5
V gene: TRBV7-8
D gene: .
CDR3 DNA: TGTGCCAGCAGCTTAGTTAACAGGGTTGGCAATCAGCCCCAGCATTTT
CDR3 protein: CASSLVNRVGNQPQHF

clone size: few
J gene: TRBJ1-2
V gene: TRBV12-3/TRBV12-4
D gene: .
CDR3 DNA: TGTGCCAGCACCCTAGCGGGCAGGGAGAACTATGGCTACACCTTC
CDR3 protein: CASTLAGRENYGYTF

clone size: many
J gene: TRBJ2-7
V gene: TRBV9
D gene: TRBD2
CDR3 DNA: TGTGCCAGCAGTTCTAGCGGGAGTGTCTACGAGCAGTACTTC
CDR3 protein: CASSSSGSVYEQYF

clone size: .
J gene: TRBJ2-5
V gene: TRBV4-1
D gene: .
CDR3 DNA: TGCGCCAGCAGTCAGACGAGCGTGGGCCAAGAGACCCAGTACTTC
CDR3 protein: CASSQTSVGQETQYF

clone size: .
J gene: TRBJ2-3
V gene: TRBV4-2
D gene: TRBD2
CDR3 DNA: TGTGCCAGCAGCCAAACCGGGACTAGCTTTACAGATACGCAGTATTTT
CDR3 protein: CASSQTGTSFTDTQYF

clone size: .
J gene: TRBJ1-4
V gene: TRBV28
D gene: TRBD1
CDR3 DNA: TGTGCCCGCAGTTTAATAGGGACAGGGATTAATGAAAAACTGTTTTTT
CDR3 protein: CARSLIGTGINEKLFF

clone size: .
J gene: TRBJ2-4
V gene: TRBV4-1
D gene: .
CDR3 DNA: TGCGCCAGCAGCCGAGGACTGATTCTAGCCAAAAACATTCAGTACTTC
CDR3 protein: CASSRGLILAKNIQYF